A single sample is the source of the 9 T cell receptor beta chains below, sequenced in a study of spatial heterogeneity in lung cancer. TCRdb reprocessed the 5' RACE reads via MiXCR and lists one record per CDR3 protein. The sample has around 75,000 distinct CDR3 sequences, about 14% seen once; the top ten hold roughly 7%. Regarding time point: sample taken at primary tumor resection. Sequencing of whole RNA from tumor, nontumor lung or frozen PBMC involved no sorting. Sequenced here: PBMCs, sampled at surgery. All receptors come from a male donor with early-stage non-small cell lung cancer.

This clonotype was detected only a few times. This rearrangement joins TRBV5-1 to TRBJ1-6; 8 positions agree with TRBD1. The CDR3 runs 15 residues. The germline CDR1 and CDR2 sequences are SGHRS and YFSETQ. Trimming cost V 5 bases and J 9 bases; bases outside gene matches: 10. Written as DNA, the CDR3 is TGCGCCAGCAGACCCACCGGGACAGGTTCTTCACCCCTCCACTTT. Translated, it gives CASRPTGTGSSPLHF.

The chain carries TRBV30 and TRBJ1-5; no definite D call. CDR3 size: 13 residues. Trimming took 2 bases from V and 5 from J, leaving 10 bases between them. Germline V gene lookup returns CDR1 GTSNPN and CDR2 SVGIG (reference sequence). CDR3 sequence reads: CAWSLTSDQPQHF. DNA for the CDR3: TGTGCCTGGAGTCTCACATCGGATCAGCCCCAGCATTTT.

This clonotype appeared once. DNA of the CDR3: TGTGCCAGCATCTCGGGGCCGGGCTATGGCTACACCTTC. Translation gives CASISGPGYGYTF. This chain links TRBV5-4 with TRBJ1-2, with a possible D match to TRBD1 (5 bases). This CDR3 is 13 amino acids long. CDR1 SGHNT and CDR2 YYREEE come from the germline V gene (reference sequence). V was shortened by 6 bases and J by 4 bases, with 13 bases between the two germline ends.

This chain joins TRBV24-1 and TRBJ2-2, with D possibly being TRBD1 (5 bases). Germline V CDR1 and CDR2: KGHDR, SFDVKD. There are 12 residues in the CDR3. V lost 9 bases and J lost 6, with 10 bases in between. CDR3 sequence: CATATVPGELFF. The CDR3 DNA reads as TGTGCCACCGCGACAGTCCCCGGGGAGCTGTTTTTT.

The V call is TRBV30, the J call TRBJ2-7; D might be TRBD1 or TRBD2, each matching 5 bases. V lost 2 bases to trimming and J lost 5 bases, with 25 bases between them. The CDR3 runs to 17 residues. Germline V gene data show CDR1 as GTSNPN and CDR2 as SVGIG (reference sequence). CDR3 in amino acids: CAWSRLLGTPLADEQYF. The CDR3 DNA follows: TGTGCCTGGAGTCGATTACTCGGGACCCCTCTAGCCGACGAGCAGTACTTC.

This clonotype was recorded many times. The J gene is TRBJ1-5, the V gene TRBV18; D is unclear. The CDR3 spans 13 residues. Germline loops: CDR1 KGHSH, CDR2 LQKENI. Trimming took off 4 bases at V and 3 bases at J, with 7 bases between the two ends. In DNA, the CDR3 is TGTGCCAGCTCACGGATGGACAATCAGCCCCAGCATTTT. This codes for CASSRMDNQPQHF.

This clonotype was detected many times. V is TRBV6-2 or TRBV6-3 and J is TRBJ1-3; D remains ambiguous. The V end was cut by 5 bases, the J end by 2 bases, with 10 bases between. Germline CDR1 reads MNHEY; CDR2 reads SVGEGT. The CDR3 runs 14 residues. The CDR3 loop reads CASSPTKTGNTIYF. The DNA for the CDR3 is TGTGCCAGCAGTCCCACCAAGACTGGAAACACCATATATTTT.

The chain recombines TRBV29-1 with TRBJ2-5; D call uncertain. The CDR3 loop spans 12 amino acids. V was shortened by 6 bases and J by 5 bases, with 13 bases between the two germline ends. CDR1 SQVTM and CDR2 ANQGSEA come from the germline V gene. In DNA, the CDR3 is TGCAGCGTCCAAAGAACGGCGGAGACCCAGTACTTC. It codes for CSVQRTAETQYF.

The table lists this clonotype with a few counts. The CDR3: CASSYSLGGGYTGELFF. In DNA, the CDR3 is TGTGCCAGCAGCTATTCCCTAGGGGGAGGATACACCGGGGAGCTGTTTTTT. The chain employs TRBV7-3 and TRBJ2-2; perhaps D is TRBD1 or TRBD2 (6 bases each). The CDR3 extends over 17 amino acids. From germline, CDR1 is SGHTA and CDR2 FQGTGA. Trimming removed 4 bases at V and 3 bases at J, with 18 bases between. The full variable domain, rest sourced from reference TRBV7-3 and TRBJ2-2, is GAGVSQTPSNKVTEKGKYVELRCDPISGHTALYWYRQSLGQGPEFLIYFQGTGAADDSGLPNDRFFAVRPEGSVSTLKIQRTERGDSAVYLCASSYSLGGGYTGELFFGEGSRLTVL.